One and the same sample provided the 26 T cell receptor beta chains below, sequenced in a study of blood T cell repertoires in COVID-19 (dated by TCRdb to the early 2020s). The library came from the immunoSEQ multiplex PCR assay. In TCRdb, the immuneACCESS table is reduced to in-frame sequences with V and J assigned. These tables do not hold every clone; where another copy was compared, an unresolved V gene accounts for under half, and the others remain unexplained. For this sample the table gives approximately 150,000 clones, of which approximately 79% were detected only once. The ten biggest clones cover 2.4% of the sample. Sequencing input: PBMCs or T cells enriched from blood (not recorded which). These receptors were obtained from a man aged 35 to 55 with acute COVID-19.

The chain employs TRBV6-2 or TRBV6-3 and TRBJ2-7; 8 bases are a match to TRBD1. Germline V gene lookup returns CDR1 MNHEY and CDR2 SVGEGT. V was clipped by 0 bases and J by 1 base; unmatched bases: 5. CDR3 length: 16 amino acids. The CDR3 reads CASSYSPGQESYEQYF. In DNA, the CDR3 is TGTGCCAGCAGTTACTCCCCGGGACAGGAGTCCTACGAGCAGTACTTC.

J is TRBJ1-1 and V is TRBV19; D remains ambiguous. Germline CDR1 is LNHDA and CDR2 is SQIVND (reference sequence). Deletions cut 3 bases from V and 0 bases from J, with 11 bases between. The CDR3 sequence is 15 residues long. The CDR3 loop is CASSIQAQMNTEAFF. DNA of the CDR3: TGTGCCAGTAGTATTCAGGCACAAATGAACACTGAAGCTTTCTTT.

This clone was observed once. CDR3 region: CAWSVLGASGITF. Here the CDR3 DNA reads TGTGCCTGGAGTGTACTGGGGGCTTCTGGGATCACCTTC. The rearrangement uses TRBV30 and TRBJ1-2, with D possibly TRBD1 on 6 matching bases. Germline V CDR1 and CDR2: GTSNPN, SVGIG (reference sequence). The length of the CDR3 is 13 residues. V was shortened by 0 bases and J by 13 bases, with 18 bases between the two germline ends.

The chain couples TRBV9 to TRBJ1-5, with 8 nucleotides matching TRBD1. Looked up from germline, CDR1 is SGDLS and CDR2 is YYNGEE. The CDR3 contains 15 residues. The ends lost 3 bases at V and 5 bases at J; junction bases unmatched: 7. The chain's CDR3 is CASSGPGQADQPQHF. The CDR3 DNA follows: TGTGCCAGCAGCGGTCCGGGACAGGCGGATCAGCCCCAGCATTTT.

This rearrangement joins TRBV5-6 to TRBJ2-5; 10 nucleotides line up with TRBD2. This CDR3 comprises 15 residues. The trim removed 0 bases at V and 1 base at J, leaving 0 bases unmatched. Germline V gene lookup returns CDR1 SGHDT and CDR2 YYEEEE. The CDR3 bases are TGTGCCAGCAGCTTGGAGCGGGGGGGCCAAGAGACCCAGTACTTC. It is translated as CASSLERGGQETQYF.

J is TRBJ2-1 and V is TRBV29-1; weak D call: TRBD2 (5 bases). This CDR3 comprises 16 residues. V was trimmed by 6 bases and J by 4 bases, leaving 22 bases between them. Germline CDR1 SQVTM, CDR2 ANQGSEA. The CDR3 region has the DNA TGCAGCGTCAGCTTCCTTCGGGAAACCCCTTACAATGAGCAGTTCTTC. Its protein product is CSVSFLRETPYNEQFF.

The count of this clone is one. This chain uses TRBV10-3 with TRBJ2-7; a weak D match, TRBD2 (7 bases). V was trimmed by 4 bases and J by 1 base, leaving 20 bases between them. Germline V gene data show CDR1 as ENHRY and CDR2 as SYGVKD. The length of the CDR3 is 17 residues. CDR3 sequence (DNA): TGTGCCATCAGTGGCCTCCCGGAGGGGGGGGCGTCCTACGAGCAGTACTTC. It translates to CAISGLPEGGASYEQYF.

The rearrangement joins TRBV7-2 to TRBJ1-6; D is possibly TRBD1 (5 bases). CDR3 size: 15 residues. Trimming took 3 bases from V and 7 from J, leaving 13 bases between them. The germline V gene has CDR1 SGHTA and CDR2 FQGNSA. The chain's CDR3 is CASSFAGNSNSPLHF. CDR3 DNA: TGTGCCAGCAGCTTTGCAGGGAACTCAAATTCACCCCTCCACTTT.

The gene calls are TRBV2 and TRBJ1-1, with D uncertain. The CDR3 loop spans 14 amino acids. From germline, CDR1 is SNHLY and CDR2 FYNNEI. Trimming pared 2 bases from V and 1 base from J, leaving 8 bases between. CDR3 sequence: CASSERSPNTEAFF. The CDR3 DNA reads TGTGCCAGCAGTGAACGGAGCCCGAACACTGAAGCTTTCTTT.

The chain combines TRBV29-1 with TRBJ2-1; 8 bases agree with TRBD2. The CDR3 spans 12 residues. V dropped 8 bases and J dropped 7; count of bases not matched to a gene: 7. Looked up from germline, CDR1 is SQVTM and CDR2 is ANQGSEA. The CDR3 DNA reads TGCAGCCCTTTAGCGGGGTCTAATGAGCAGTTCTTC. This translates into CSPLAGSNEQFF.

CDR3 in DNA: TGTGCCAGCAGCCCCGGACAGGGATACACCATATATTTT. Translation gives CASSPGQGYTIYF. The chain couples TRBV12-3 or TRBV12-4 to TRBJ1-3, with TRBD1 matching 8 bases. This CDR3 has 13 residues. The ends lost 6 bases at V and 8 bases at J; junction bases unmatched: 6.

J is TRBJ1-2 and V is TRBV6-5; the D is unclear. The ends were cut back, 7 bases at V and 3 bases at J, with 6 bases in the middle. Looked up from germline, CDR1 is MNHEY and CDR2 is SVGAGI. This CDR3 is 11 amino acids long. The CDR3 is CASTDYYGYTF. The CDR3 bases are TGTGCCAGCACCGACTACTATGGCTACACCTTC.

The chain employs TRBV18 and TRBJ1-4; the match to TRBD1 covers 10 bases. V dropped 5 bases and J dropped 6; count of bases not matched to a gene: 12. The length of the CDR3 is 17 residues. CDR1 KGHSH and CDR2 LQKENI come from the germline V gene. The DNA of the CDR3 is TGTGCCAGCTCAACTGGTTCTGACAGGGGGCTACATGAAAAACTGTTTTTT. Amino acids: CASSTGSDRGLHEKLFF.

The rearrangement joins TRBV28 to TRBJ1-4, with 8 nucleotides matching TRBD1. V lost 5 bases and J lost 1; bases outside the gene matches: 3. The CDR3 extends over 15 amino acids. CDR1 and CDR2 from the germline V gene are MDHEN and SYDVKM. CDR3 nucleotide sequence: TGTGCCAGCAGTGACACAGGGGGAACTAATGAAAAACTGTTTTTT. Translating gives CASSDTGGTNEKLFF.

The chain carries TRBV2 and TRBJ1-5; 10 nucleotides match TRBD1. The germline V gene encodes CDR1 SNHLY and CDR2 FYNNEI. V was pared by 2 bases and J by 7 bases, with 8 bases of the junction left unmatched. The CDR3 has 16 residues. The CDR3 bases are TGTGCCAGCAGTGAAAAGAGACAGGGGGCAAACCAGCCCCAGCATTTT. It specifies CASSEKRQGANQPQHF. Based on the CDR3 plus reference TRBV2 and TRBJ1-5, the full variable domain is EPEVTQTPSHQVTQMGQEVILRCVPISNHLYFYWYRQILGQKVEFLVSFYNNEISEKSEIFDDQFSVERPDGSNFTLKIRSTKLEDSAMYFCASSEKRQGANQPQHFGDGTRLSIL.

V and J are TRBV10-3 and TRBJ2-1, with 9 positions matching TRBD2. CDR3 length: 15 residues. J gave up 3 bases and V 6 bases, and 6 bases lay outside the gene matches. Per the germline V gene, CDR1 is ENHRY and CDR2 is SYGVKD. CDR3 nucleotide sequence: TGTGCCATCAGGGCGGGAGGGACAGTCTACAATGAGCAGTTCTTC. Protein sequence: CAIRAGGTVYNEQFF.

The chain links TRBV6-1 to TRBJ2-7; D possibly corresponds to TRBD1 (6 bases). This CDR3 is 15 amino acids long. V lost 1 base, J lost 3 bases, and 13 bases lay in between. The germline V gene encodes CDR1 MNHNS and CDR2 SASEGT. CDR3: CASSEDRERGYEQYF. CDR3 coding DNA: TGTGCCAGCAGTGAAGACAGGGAGAGGGGCTACGAGCAGTACTTC.

The CDR3 DNA reads TGTGCCAGCAGTGACGGAGCCTATGGCTACACCTTC. Encoded protein: CASSDGAYGYTF. This chain connects TRBV2 to TRBJ1-2; D not certain. The germline gives CDR1 SNHLY, CDR2 FYNNEI. V was clipped by 3 bases and J by 4 bases, with 6 bases between them. There are 12 residues in the CDR3.

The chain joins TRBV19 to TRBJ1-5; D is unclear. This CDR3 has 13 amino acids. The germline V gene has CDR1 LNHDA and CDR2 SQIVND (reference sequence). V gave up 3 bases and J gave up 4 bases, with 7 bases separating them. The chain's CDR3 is CASSMRENQPQHF. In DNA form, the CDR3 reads TGTGCCAGTAGTATGAGAGAGAATCAGCCCCAGCATTTT.

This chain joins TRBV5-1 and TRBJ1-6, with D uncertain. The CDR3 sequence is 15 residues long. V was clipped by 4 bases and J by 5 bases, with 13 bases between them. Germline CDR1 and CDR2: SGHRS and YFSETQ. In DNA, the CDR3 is TGCGCCAGCAGCCCCTACCCACTAGATAATTCACCCCTCCACTTT. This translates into CASSPYPLDNSPLHF. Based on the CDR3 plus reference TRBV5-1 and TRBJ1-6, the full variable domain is KAGVTQTPRYLIKTRGQQVTLSCSPISGHRSVSWYQQTPGQGLQFLFEYFSETQRNKGNFPGRFSGRQFSNSRSEMNVSTLELGDSALYLCASSPYPLDNSPLHFGNGTRLTVT.

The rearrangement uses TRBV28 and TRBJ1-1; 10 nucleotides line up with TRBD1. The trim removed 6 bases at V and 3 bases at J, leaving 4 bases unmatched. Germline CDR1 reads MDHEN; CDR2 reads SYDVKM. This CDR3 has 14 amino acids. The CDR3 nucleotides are TGTGCCAGCAGCTGGACAGGGGGGCACACTGAAGCTTTCTTT. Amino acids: CASSWTGGHTEAFF. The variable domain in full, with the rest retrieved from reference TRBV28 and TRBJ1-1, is DVKVTQSSRYLVKRTGEKVFLECVQDMDHENMFWYRQDPGLGLRLIYFSYDVKMKEKGDIPEGYSVSREKKERFSLILESASTNQTSMYLCASSWTGGHTEAFFGQGTRLTVV.

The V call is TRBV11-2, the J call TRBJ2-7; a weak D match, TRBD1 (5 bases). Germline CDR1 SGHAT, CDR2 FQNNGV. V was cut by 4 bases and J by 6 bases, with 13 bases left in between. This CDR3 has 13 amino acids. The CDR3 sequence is CASSSRQSGEQYF. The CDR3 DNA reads TGTGCCAGCAGCTCCCGACAGTCCGGCGAGCAGTACTTC.

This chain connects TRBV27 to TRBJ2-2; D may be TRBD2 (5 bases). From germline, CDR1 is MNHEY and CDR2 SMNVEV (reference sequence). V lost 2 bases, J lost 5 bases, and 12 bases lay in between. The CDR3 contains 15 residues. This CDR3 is CASSLGRPGTGELFF. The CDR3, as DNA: TGTGCCAGCAGTTTAGGGCGCCCGGGGACCGGGGAGCTGTTTTTT.

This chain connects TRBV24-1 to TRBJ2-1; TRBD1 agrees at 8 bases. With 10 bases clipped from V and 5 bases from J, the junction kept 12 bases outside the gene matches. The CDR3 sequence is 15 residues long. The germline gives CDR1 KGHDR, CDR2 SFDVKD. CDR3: CATGRHRGFHNEQFF. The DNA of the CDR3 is TGTGCCACGGGGCGGCACAGGGGGTTCCACAATGAGCAGTTCTTC.

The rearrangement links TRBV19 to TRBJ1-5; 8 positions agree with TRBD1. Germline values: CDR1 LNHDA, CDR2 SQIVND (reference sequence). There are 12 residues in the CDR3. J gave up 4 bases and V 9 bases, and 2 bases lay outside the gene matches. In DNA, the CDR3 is TGTGCCAGCCGGACAGGGAATCAGCCCCAGCATTTT. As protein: CASRTGNQPQHF.

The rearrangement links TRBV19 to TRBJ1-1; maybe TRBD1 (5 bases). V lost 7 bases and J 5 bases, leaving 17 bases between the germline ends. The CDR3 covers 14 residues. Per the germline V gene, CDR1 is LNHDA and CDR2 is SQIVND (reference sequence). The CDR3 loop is CASTPGQGGTEAFF. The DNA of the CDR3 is TGTGCCAGTACCCCGGGCCAGGGAGGAACTGAAGCTTTCTTT.